These 24 T cell receptor beta chains were sequenced from one sample in a study of T cell changes during pregnancy in multiple sclerosis (dated by TCRdb to about 2019). Library prep was done by the immunoSEQ multiplex PCR assay. Imported from immuneACCESS, the table was reduced by TCRdb to in-frame sequences with V and J called. These copies leave out some clones; in studies compared against another copy, an unresolved V gene accounts for under half, and the cause of the remainder is not known. In all, the sample holds 60,000 to 90,000 clones, and about nine tenths of those were seen once. The ten biggest clones cover 1.9% of the sample. This specimen was peripheral blood, taken before pregnancy. The receptor set was obtained from a female donor with multiple sclerosis, enrolled in a pregnancy study.

The CDR3 DNA reads TGTGCCAGCAGCTCACTGCCCGGGACAGGGACTGCTGGCTACACCTTC. Protein product: CASSSLPGTGTAGYTF. The chain recombines TRBV7-3 with TRBJ1-2, with 9 bases lining up with TRBD1. V was clipped by 4 bases and J by 7 bases; unmatched bases: 13. Germline-derived CDR1 and CDR2 are SGHTA and FQGTGA. The CDR3 contains 16 residues.

The chain recombines TRBV11-2 with TRBJ2-4; D gene unclear. This CDR3 contains 14 residues. In germline, CDR1 is SGHAT, CDR2 FQNNGV. V lost 0 bases, J lost 1 base, and 4 bases lay in between. The CDR3, as DNA: TGTGCCAGCAGCTTAGATCCGGCCAAAAACATTCAGTACTTC. It translates to CASSLDPAKNIQYF. The full variable domain, completed using reference TRBV11-2 and TRBJ2-4, is EAGVAQSPRYKIIEKRQSVAFWCNPISGHATLYWYQQILGQGPKLLIQFQNNGVVDDSQLPKDRFSAERLKGVDSTLKIQPAKLEDSAVYLCASSLDPAKNIQYFGAGTRLSVL.

This chain joins TRBV6-5 and TRBJ2-1; a possible D gene is TRBD1 (7 bases). CDR3 length: 14 residues. Germline V gene data show CDR1 as MNHEY and CDR2 as SVGAGI. Between the trimmed V and J ends, which lost 2 bases and 6 bases, there was a span of 11 bases. CDR3 sequence (DNA): TGTGCCAGCAGTTACGGGCAGGGGGGCAATGAGCAGTTCTTC. It codes for CASSYGQGGNEQFF.

A few counts support this clone. Other DNA sequences of this sample code for an identical CDR3. The rearrangement uses TRBV20-1 and TRBJ1-1; unclear D gene. There are 11 residues in the CDR3. CDR1 is DFQATT and CDR2 is SNEGSKA in the germline V gene (reference sequence). The germline V and J ends were trimmed by 5 bases and 5 bases, with 9 bases remaining between them. CDR3 DNA sequence: TGCAGTGCTTATAGAGGGACTGAAGCTTTCTTT. Protein sequence: CSAYRGTEAFF.

The rearrangement links TRBV29-1 to TRBJ1-4, with 7 positions matching TRBD1. Germline CDR1 and CDR2: SQVTM and ANQGSEA. There are 14 residues in the CDR3. Trimming cost V 3 bases and J 5 bases; bases outside gene matches: 6. CDR3 residues: CSVDTGQPNEKLFF. DNA for the CDR3: TGCAGCGTTGATACGGGACAGCCGAATGAAAAACTGTTTTTT.

The rearrangement joins TRBV6-5 to TRBJ1-1, with 7 bases aligning to TRBD1. Germline V lookup: CDR1 MNHEY, CDR2 SVGAGI. J gave up 7 bases and V 5 bases, and 7 bases lay outside the gene matches. This CDR3 has 13 amino acids. The CDR3 DNA sequence: TGTGCCAGCAGTATGTACGGGACAGTTGAAGCTTTCTTT. Protein sequence: CASSMYGTVEAFF.

This chain uses TRBV30 with TRBJ1-2; D perhaps matches TRBD1 (6 bases). The germline V and J ends were trimmed by 2 bases and 2 bases, with 18 bases remaining between them. CDR3 length equals 16 residues. Germline V CDR1 and CDR2: GTSNPN, SVGIG (reference sequence). The DNA of the CDR3 is TGTGCCTGGAGTACGAACAGGGCCGTGGGGAACTATGGCTACACCTTC. It is translated as CAWSTNRAVGNYGYTF.

This chain uses TRBV4-1 with TRBJ1-5; D gene ambiguous. Germline CDR1 is MGHRA and CDR2 is YSYEKL. Trimming shortened V by 5 bases and J by 0 bases, and 14 bases separated the two germline ends. CDR3 length: 16 amino acids. CDR3 loop: CASSSRWEVSNQPQHF. The CDR3 region has the DNA TGCGCCAGCAGCTCCCGCTGGGAGGTTAGCAATCAGCCCCAGCATTTT.

CDR3 nucleotides: TGTGCCAGCACCGACGGACAGGGGCTGACTGAAGCTTTCTTT. Translating it yields CASTDGQGLTEAFF. V and J are TRBV6-6 and TRBJ1-1, with 9 nucleotides matching TRBD1. There are 14 residues in the CDR3. V lost 7 bases and J lost 5; bases outside the gene matches: 8. CDR1 and CDR2 from the germline V gene are MNHNY and SVGAGI (reference sequence).

This chain's CDR3 is CAITETGVSGYTF. CDR3 DNA: TGTGCCATCACAGAGACAGGGGTTTCTGGCTACACCTTC. The chain combines TRBV10-3 with TRBJ1-2, with 8 bases lining up with TRBD1. The length of the CDR3 is 13 residues. Germline V gene lookup returns CDR1 ENHRY and CDR2 SYGVKD. Unmatched junction bases numbered 8, after V lost 7 bases and J lost 7 bases.

This clone has just one count. V and J are TRBV9 and TRBJ1-3; 7 bases agree with TRBD1. J gave up 4 bases and V 0 bases, and 4 bases lay outside the gene matches. The CDR3 loop spans 15 amino acids. Germline-derived CDR1 and CDR2 are SGDLS and YYNGEE. As DNA, the CDR3 is TGTGCCAGCAGCGTAGGAACAGGGGTGGGAAACACCATATATTTT. Encoded protein: CASSVGTGVGNTIYF. The entire variable domain, with the rest obtained from reference TRBV9 and TRBJ1-3, is as follows: DSGVTQTPKHLITATGQRVTLRCSPRSGDLSVYWYQQSLDQGLQFLIQYYNGEERAKGNILERFSAQQFPDLHSELNLSSLELGDSALYFCASSVGTGVGNTIYFGEGSWLTVV.

With regard to this clone: No DNA is shown, since the ends of the CDR3 on it are uncertain; the CDR3 is the one TCRdb lists. The rearrangement joins TRBV6-1 to TRBJ1-4; TRBD1 is the table's D call, not checked against the DNA. The CDR3 region is 15 residues in length, termini included. The germline gives CDR1 MNHNS, CDR2 SASEGT. CDR3: CASSTSIDTHEKLFF.

The chain combines TRBV10-3 with TRBJ2-1; D might be TRBD2 (6 bases). CDR3 length equals 12 residues. V was cut by 10 bases and J by 4 bases, with 11 bases left in between. Germline lookup yields CDR1 ENHRY and CDR2 SYGVKD. CDR3 sequence (DNA): TGTGCCACCCGCGGGGAGTACAATGAGCAGTTCTTC. It is translated as CATRGEYNEQFF.

CDR3 sequence reads: CASSLWGDAGNTIYF. CDR3 nucleotides: TGCGCCAGCAGCTTGTGGGGGGACGCTGGAAACACCATATATTTT. The chain carries TRBV5-1 and TRBJ1-3; D is possibly TRBD1 (5 bases). The CDR3 extends over 15 amino acids. Per germline, CDR1 SGHRS and CDR2 YFSETQ. V was cut by 1 base and J by 2 bases, with 10 bases left in between.

DNA for the CDR3: TGTGCCAGCAGCAAAGGTGACAGGGGGGACTATGGCTACACCTTC. It encodes CASSKGDRGDYGYTF. This sequence joins TRBV21-1 and TRBJ1-2; the listed D gene, TRBD1, was not tested against the DNA. TRBV21-1 is a pseudogene. CDR3 length: 15 amino acids.

The chain combines TRBV20-1 with TRBJ1-1, with TRBD1 matching over 9 bases. CDR1 and CDR2 (germline): DFQATT, SNEGSKA (reference sequence). The CDR3 extends over 11 amino acids. Trimming removed 5 bases from V and 9 bases from J; junction bases left unmatched: 4. The CDR3 here is CSAHGQGQAFF. In DNA, the CDR3 is TGCAGTGCTCACGGACAGGGGCAAGCTTTCTTT.

The genes are TRBV15 and TRBJ1-3, with D unclear. Germline CDR1 LNHNV, CDR2 YYDKDF (reference sequence). The CDR3 consists of 13 residues. V lost 5 bases and J 2 bases, leaving 7 bases between the germline ends. This CDR3 is CATSEEAGNTIYF. CDR3 DNA: TGTGCCACCAGCGAAGAGGCTGGAAACACCATATATTTT.

The chain couples TRBV9 to TRBJ2-7, with TRBD2 as a possible D gene (7 bases). This CDR3 has 14 residues. The V gene lost 0 bases and the J gene lost 3 bases, with 10 bases spanning the gap. The germline V gene has CDR1 SGDLS and CDR2 YYNGEE. The CDR3 DNA reads TGTGCCAGCAGCGTAGCAGGGGAGGGCTACGAGCAGTACTTC. Its protein is CASSVAGEGYEQYF.

The genes are TRBV2 and TRBJ1-2, with 8 bases matching TRBD1. This CDR3 contains 13 residues. Looked up from germline, CDR1 is SNHLY and CDR2 is FYNNEI. V lost 6 bases, J lost 8 bases, and 8 bases stayed unmatched. CDR3 amino acids: CASRQGALSGYTF. CDR3 DNA sequence: TGTGCCAGCAGGCAGGGGGCCTTGAGCGGCTACACCTTC.

This clone was counted once. V usage is TRBV7-3 and J usage is TRBJ2-7; no definite D call. V was pared by 0 bases and J by 2 bases, with 14 bases between. CDR1 is SGHTA and CDR2 is FQGTGA in the germline V gene. This CDR3 region has 16 residues. The CDR3 is CASSLTATEATYEQYF. The CDR3 bases are TGTGCCAGCAGCTTAACTGCAACAGAAGCCACCTACGAGCAGTACTTC.

V and J are TRBV28 and TRBJ2-1; possible D gene TRBD1, 5 bases. Germline CDR1 reads MDHEN; CDR2 reads SYDVKM. This CDR3 region has 14 residues. Trimming removed 1 base at V and 8 bases at J, with 12 bases between. CDR3 nucleotides: TGTGCCAGCAGTTTATATCAGGGTTTGGATGAGCAGTTCTTC. Residues: CASSLYQGLDEQFF. Complete variable domain (other parts from reference TRBV28 and TRBJ2-1): DVKVTQSSRYLVKRTGEKVFLECVQDMDHENMFWYRQDPGLGLRLIYFSYDVKMKEKGDIPEGYSVSREKKERFSLILESASTNQTSMYLCASSLYQGLDEQFFGPGTRLTVL.

The sample holds one count of this clone. The rearrangement joins TRBV28 to TRBJ2-1; 10 bases map to TRBD1. Germline trimming cut 4 bases from V and 8 bases from J; bases unmatched to any gene: 14. The length of the CDR3 is 17 residues. In germline, CDR1 is MDHEN, CDR2 SYDVKM. The CDR3 here is CASSSPSGQGRSHEQFF. DNA of the CDR3: TGTGCCAGCAGTTCCCCCTCGGGACAGGGGCGTAGCCATGAGCAGTTCTTC.

CDR3 in amino acids: CASSLTPYYEQYF. Written as DNA, the CDR3 is TGTGCCAGCAGCTTAACTCCTTACTACGAGCAGTACTTC. The gene calls are TRBV7-6 and TRBJ2-7; D gene ambiguous. Germline CDR1 and CDR2: SGHVS and FNYEAQ. This CDR3 spans 13 amino acids. V lost 2 bases and J 3 bases, leaving 8 bases between the germline ends.

The chain employs TRBV11-2 and TRBJ2-7, with TRBD1 identical over 10 bases. With 2 bases clipped from V and 3 bases from J, the junction kept 7 bases outside the gene matches. There are 16 residues in the CDR3. The germline gives CDR1 SGHAT, CDR2 FQNNGV. CDR3 bases: TGTGCCAGCAGCTTACTCCCGGGACAGGGGCGCTACGAGCAGTACTTC. Its translation is CASSLLPGQGRYEQYF.